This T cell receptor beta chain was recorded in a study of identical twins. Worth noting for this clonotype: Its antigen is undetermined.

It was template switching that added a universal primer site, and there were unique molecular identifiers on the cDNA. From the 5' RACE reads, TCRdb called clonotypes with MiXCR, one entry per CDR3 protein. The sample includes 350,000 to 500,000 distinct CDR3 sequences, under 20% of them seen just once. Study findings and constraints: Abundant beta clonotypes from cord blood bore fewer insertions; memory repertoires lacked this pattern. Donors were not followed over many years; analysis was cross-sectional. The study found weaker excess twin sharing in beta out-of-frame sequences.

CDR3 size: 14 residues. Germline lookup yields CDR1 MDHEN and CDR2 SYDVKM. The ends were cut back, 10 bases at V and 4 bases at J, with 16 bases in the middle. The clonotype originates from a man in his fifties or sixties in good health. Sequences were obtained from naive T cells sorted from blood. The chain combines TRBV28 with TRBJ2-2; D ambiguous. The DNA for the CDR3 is TGTGCCACCCTCTGGCCCCAAGCCACCGGGGAGCTGTTTTTT. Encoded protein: CATLWPQATGELFF.